The rows below give T cell receptor beta chains drawn from one sample of a study of blood T cell repertoires in COVID-19. The assay was immunoSEQ multiplex PCR, and TCRdb's table has in-frame clones only and misses some. The sample holds about 140,000 clones, under 85% seen once. Sequences were obtained from PBMCs or T cells enriched from blood (not recorded which). These receptors were collected from a woman aged 18-29 years who had been exposed to COVID-19. CDR3s include the opening cysteine and the closing phenylalanine or tryptophan. The order of the fields is CDR3 DNA, CDR3 protein, V gene, D gene, J gene, clone size. The D gene is left open where the match is weak. For some rows the clone size is stated as once, few or many, or as a class when expanded; others skip it.

DNA: TGTGCCAGCAATGGGGGGGTTTTGGCGTACGAGCAGTACTTC
CDR3: CASNGGVLAYEQYF
V: TRBV6-5
D: TRBD2
J: TRBJ2-7
size: -

DNA: TGTGCCAGCAGTTGGGGACAGACGAACACTGAAGCTTTCTTT
CDR3: CASSWGQTNTEAFF
V: TRBV27
D: TRBD1
J: TRBJ1-1
size: -

DNA: TGTGCCTGGAGTGTCGGGACAGGGGGAAAACTGTTTTTT
CDR3: CAWSVGTGGKLFF
V: TRBV30
D: TRBD1
J: TRBJ1-4
size: -

DNA: TGTGCCAGCAGTGCCCCCACCGGGACTAGCGGGAGTAAGACCCAGTACTTC
CDR3: CASSAPTGTSGSKTQYF
V: TRBV6-1
D: TRBD2
J: TRBJ2-5
size: -

DNA: TGTGCCAGCAGCGAGGGGGGACTAGCGGGAGTCGAGCAGTACTTC
CDR3: CASSEGGLAGVEQYF
V: TRBV9
D: TRBD2
J: TRBJ2-7
size: once

DNA: TGTGCCAGCAGTTATGTGGGAGGGCCTGACGGGGAGCTGTTTTTT
CDR3: CASSYVGGPDGELFF
V: TRBV28
D: TRBD2
J: TRBJ2-2
size: -

DNA: TGTGCCAGCAGTTTGTATCCCGGGTTCCGCTCTGGAAACACCATATATTTT
CDR3: CASSLYPGFRSGNTIYF
V: TRBV27
D: -
J: TRBJ1-3
size: -

DNA: TGTGCCAGCAGCGCAGGACCGGGACAGGGGACCTACGAGCAGTACTTC
CDR3: CASSAGPGQGTYEQYF
V: TRBV9
D: TRBD1
J: TRBJ2-7
size: -

DNA: TGTGCCAGCTCACTCGGACAGGGCAGGACTGAAGCTTTCTTT
CDR3: CASSLGQGRTEAFF
V: TRBV18
D: TRBD1
J: TRBJ1-1
size: -

DNA: TGTGCCAGCAGTTCCCTCCTCAAGGCAGGACTGGGGGATACGCAGTATTTT
CDR3: CASSSLLKAGLGDTQYF
V: TRBV28
D: -
J: TRBJ2-3
size: -

DNA: TGTGCCAGCAGTCCGCAACTAGGGAATCAGCCCCAGCATTTT
CDR3: CASSPQLGNQPQHF
V: TRBV28
D: -
J: TRBJ1-5
size: once

DNA: TGTGCCTGGAGAGGACAGGGTCGCTCCTACGAGCAGTACTTC
CDR3: CAWRGQGRSYEQYF
V: TRBV30
D: TRBD1
J: TRBJ2-7
size: -

DNA: TGTGCCAGCAGCCAAGATATGAGGGACTCGCTCAATGAGCAGTTCTTC
CDR3: CASSQDMRDSLNEQFF
V: TRBV3-1/TRBV3-2
D: -
J: TRBJ2-1
size: -

DNA: TGTGCCAGTAGTATAGGTTCAGGGGGCTTGGGCACTGAAGCTTTCTTT
CDR3: CASSIGSGGLGTEAFF
V: TRBV19
D: TRBD1
J: TRBJ1-1
size: -

DNA: TGTGCCTGGAGTGCGGGACTAGCGGGATCAAAGGTCGAGCAGTACTTC
CDR3: CAWSAGLAGSKVEQYF
V: TRBV30
D: TRBD2
J: TRBJ2-7
size: once

DNA: TGTGCCACCAGTAGGACTAGGATTGATTACGAGCAGTACTTC
CDR3: CATSRTRIDYEQYF
V: TRBV24-1
D: TRBD2
J: TRBJ2-7
size: -

DNA: TGCGCCAGCAGCTTGGGCTGGAGCTCCTACAATGAGCAGTTCTTC
CDR3: CASSLGWSSYNEQFF
V: TRBV5-1
D: -
J: TRBJ2-1
size: -

DNA: TGCAGCGTTTTAGAGAGCAATCAGCCCCAGCATTTT
CDR3: CSVLESNQPQHF
V: TRBV29-1
D: -
J: TRBJ1-5
size: -

DNA: TGTGCCAGTAGTTTTCGACAGGACTACGAGCAGTACTTC
CDR3: CASSFRQDYEQYF
V: TRBV19
D: -
J: TRBJ2-7
size: once

DNA: TGTGCCAGTAGTATATGGGAGGGCCACAATGAGCAGTTCTTC
CDR3: CASSIWEGHNEQFF
V: TRBV19
D: TRBD2
J: TRBJ2-1
size: -

DNA: TGTGCCAGCTCAGGGTATCGTGGTGGGGCCAACGTCCTGACTTTC
CDR3: CASSGYRGGANVLTF
V: TRBV2
D: -
J: TRBJ2-6
size: -

DNA: TGTGCCAGCAGCCTGGCGAGCTCTGGAAACACCATATATTTT
CDR3: CASSLASSGNTIYF
V: TRBV5-6
D: -
J: TRBJ1-3
size: -

DNA: TGTGCCAGCAGCTTAGATCAGGGGGGTAGTTCGGTATACAATGAGCAGTTCTTC
CDR3: CASSLDQGGSSVYNEQFF
V: TRBV11-3
D: -
J: TRBJ2-1
size: few

DNA: TGCAGCGTTACACCCGGGACTAGCGGAACCACCGGGGAGCTGTTTTTT
CDR3: CSVTPGTSGTTGELFF
V: TRBV29-1
D: TRBD2
J: TRBJ2-2
size: few

DNA: TGTGCCAGCAGCGTTCCGACGGGACAGGGTTTAAACGAGCAGTACTTC
CDR3: CASSVPTGQGLNEQYF
V: TRBV7-8
D: TRBD1
J: TRBJ2-7
size: -

DNA: TGTGCCAGCAGCCACGTGGGGGGGACTAACTACGAGCAGTACTTC
CDR3: CASSHVGGTNYEQYF
V: TRBV11-2
D: TRBD2
J: TRBJ2-7
size: -

DNA: TGTGCCAGCAGCTCCCCGGGACAGACTTCCTACGAGCAGTACTTC
CDR3: CASSSPGQTSYEQYF
V: TRBV7-9
D: TRBD1
J: TRBJ2-7
size: -